This TCR beta chain was retrieved from a study of blood T cell repertoires in COVID-19. Assay used: immunoSEQ multiplex PCR; TCRdb lists only in-frame clones, some missing. The table records fewer than 350,000 clones, approximately 85% of them present only once. Participants reported their clinical history, and cohort assignment relied on those reports. The length of the CDR3 is 14 residues. V lost 3 bases and J lost 6; bases outside the gene matches: 1. Germline CDR1 is LNHDA and CDR2 is SQIVND (reference sequence). The sequence came from a young woman who had recovered from COVID-19. This chain connects TRBV19 to TRBJ1-5, with 11 nucleotides matching TRBD1. Material: PBMCs or T cells enriched from blood (not recorded which). The CDR3 here is CASSIGTGGQPQHF. The CDR3, as DNA: TGTGCCAGTAGTATTGGGACAGGGGGTCAGCCCCAGCATTTT.